This T cell receptor beta chain was identified in a study of sequential checkpoint blockade in melanoma. Treatment meaning: randomized to nivolumab then ipilimumab (arm A) or the reverse (arm B). Libraries were prepared by immunoSEQ multiplex PCR; TCRdb keeps only in-frame clonotypes and omits some of them. The sample yields 5,600 or so clones, 48% seen once. Germline CDR1 reads MNHEY; CDR2 reads SMNVEV (reference sequence). Unmatched junction bases numbered 5, after V lost 5 bases and J lost 3 bases. The CDR3 is 14 amino acids. This specimen consisted of CD8+ T cells sorted from blood (inferred from file names), obtained from a patient given nivolumab and ipilimumab in sequence. The chain uses TRBV27 and TRBJ2-7; 9 positions match TRBD1. This sequence was found in a human patient with melanoma. Some clones in this sample may be carry-over from other donors' samples. The DNA for the CDR3 is TGTGCCAGCAGTAGAACAGGGGGCGTCTACGAGCAGTACTTC. The encoded protein is CASSRTGGVYEQYF.